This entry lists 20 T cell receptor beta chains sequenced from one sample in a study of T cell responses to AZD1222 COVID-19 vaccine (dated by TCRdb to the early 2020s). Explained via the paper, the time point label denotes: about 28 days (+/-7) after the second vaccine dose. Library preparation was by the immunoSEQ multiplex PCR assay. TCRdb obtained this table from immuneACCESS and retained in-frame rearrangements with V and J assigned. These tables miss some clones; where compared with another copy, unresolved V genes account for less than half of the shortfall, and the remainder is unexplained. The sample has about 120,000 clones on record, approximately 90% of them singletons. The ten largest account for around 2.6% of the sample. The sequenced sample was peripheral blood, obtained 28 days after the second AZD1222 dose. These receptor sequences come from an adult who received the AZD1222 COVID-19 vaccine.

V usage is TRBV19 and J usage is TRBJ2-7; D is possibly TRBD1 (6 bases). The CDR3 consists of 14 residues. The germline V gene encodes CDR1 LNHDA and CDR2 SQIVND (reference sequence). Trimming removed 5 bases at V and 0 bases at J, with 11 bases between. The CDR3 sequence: CASSQRQASYEQYF. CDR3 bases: TGTGCCAGTAGTCAAAGACAGGCCTCCTACGAGCAGTACTTC.

The CDR3 DNA follows: TGTGCCAGCAGCTTACCCCAGGGACCCTACGAGCAGTACTTC. This sequence encodes CASSLPQGPYEQYF. The chain couples TRBV7-9 to TRBJ2-7; either TRBD1 or TRBD2 may fit D (5 bases each). The CDR3 runs 14 residues. Germline V gives CDR1 SEHNR, CDR2 FQNEAQ (reference sequence). V was cut by 2 bases and J by 2 bases, with 10 bases left in between.

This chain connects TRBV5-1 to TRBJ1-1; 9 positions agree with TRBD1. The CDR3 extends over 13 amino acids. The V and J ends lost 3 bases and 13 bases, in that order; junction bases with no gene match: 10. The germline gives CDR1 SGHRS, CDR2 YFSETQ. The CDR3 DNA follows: TGCGCCAGCAGCTCCGGGACAGGGTTCGGAGGTTTCTTT. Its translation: CASSSGTGFGGFF.

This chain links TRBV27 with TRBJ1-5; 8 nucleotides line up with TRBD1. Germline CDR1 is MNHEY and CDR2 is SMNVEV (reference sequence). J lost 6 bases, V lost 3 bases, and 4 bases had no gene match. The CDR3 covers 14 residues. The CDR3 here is CASSFRGHSQPQHF. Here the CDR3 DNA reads TGTGCCAGCAGTTTCAGGGGGCACAGTCAGCCCCAGCATTTT.

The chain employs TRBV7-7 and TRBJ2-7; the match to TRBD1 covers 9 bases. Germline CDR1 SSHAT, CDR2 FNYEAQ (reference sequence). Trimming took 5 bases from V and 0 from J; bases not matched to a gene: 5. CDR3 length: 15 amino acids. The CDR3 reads CASSPGTGSSYEQYF. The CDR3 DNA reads TGTGCCAGCAGCCCTGGGACAGGGAGCTCCTACGAGCAGTACTTC.

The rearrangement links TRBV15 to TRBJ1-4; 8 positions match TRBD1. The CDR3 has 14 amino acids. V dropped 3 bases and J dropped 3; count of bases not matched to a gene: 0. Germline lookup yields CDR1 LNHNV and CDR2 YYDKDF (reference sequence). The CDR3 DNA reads TGTGCCACCAGCAGGACAGGGGCTAATGAAAAACTGTTTTTT. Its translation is CATSRTGANEKLFF.

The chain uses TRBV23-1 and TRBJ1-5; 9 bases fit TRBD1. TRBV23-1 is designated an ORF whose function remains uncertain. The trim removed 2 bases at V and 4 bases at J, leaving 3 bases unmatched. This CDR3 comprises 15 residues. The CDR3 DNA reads TGCGCCAGCAGTCAAGACAGGGGGTGGAATCAGCCCCAGCATTTT. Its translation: CASSQDRGWNQPQHF.

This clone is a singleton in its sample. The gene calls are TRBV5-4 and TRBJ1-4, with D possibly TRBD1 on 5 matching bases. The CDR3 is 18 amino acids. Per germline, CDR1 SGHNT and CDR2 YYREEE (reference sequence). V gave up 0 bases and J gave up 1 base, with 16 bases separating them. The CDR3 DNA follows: TGTGCCAGCAGCTTGGGCAGGGATCTGGGGGGAACTAATGAAAAACTGTTTTTT. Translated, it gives CASSLGRDLGGTNEKLFF.

CDR3 in DNA: TGTGCCAGCAGCTTAGGAGTGGGGTTCTACACCGGGGAGCTGTTTTTT. Translation gives CASSLGVGFYTGELFF. The chain combines TRBV7-9 with TRBJ2-2; D unresolved. This CDR3 is built from 16 residues. Germline V gene sequence: CDR1 SEHNR, CDR2 FQNEAQ (reference sequence). Trimming removed 1 base from V and 3 bases from J, with 12 bases in between.

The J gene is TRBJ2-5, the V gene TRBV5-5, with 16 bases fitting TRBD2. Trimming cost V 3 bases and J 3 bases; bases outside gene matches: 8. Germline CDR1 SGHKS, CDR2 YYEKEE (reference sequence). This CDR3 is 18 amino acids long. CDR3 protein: CASSWGLAGGPVKETQYF. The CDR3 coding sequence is TGTGCCAGCAGCTGGGGACTAGCGGGGGGGCCGGTAAAAGAGACCCAGTACTTC.

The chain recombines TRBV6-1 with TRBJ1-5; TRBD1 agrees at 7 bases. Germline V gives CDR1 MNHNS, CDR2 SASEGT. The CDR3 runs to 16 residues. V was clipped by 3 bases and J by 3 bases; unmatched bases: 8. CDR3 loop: CASSDTGTASNQPQHF. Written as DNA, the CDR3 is TGTGCCAGCAGTGATACTGGGACAGCCTCCAATCAGCCCCAGCATTTT.

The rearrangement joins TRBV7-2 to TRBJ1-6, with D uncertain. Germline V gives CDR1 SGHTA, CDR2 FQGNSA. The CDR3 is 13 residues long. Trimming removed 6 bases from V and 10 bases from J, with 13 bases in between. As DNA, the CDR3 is TGTGCCAGCAGGGCAGAGGCCCGGTCACCCCTCCACTTT. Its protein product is CASRAEARSPLHF.

The CDR3 DNA follows: TGCACCAGCAGGGCTCGCCCTGAAGCTTTCTTT. As protein: CTSRARPEAFF. The V and J genes are TRBV1 and TRBJ1-1; TRBD1 was called by the table and not checked on the DNA. TRBV1 is tagged as a pseudogene. The CDR3 contains 11 residues.

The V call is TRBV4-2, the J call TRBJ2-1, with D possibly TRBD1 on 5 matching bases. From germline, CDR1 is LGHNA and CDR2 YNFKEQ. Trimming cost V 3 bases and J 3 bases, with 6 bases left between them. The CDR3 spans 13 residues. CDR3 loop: CASSHTGYNEQFF. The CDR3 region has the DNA TGTGCCAGCAGCCACACAGGCTACAATGAGCAGTTCTTC.

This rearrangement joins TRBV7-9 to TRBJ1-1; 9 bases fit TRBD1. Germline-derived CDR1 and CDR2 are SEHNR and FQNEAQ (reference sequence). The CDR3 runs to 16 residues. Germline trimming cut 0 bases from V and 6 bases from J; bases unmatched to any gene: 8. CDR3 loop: CASSLAHTGGRSEAFF. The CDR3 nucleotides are TGTGCCAGCAGCTTAGCCCATACAGGGGGCAGGTCTGAAGCTTTCTTT.

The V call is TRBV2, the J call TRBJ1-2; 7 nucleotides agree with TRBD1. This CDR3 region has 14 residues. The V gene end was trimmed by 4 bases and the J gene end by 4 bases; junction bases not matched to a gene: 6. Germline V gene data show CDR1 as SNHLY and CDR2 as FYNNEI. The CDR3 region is CASSGTGLFYGYTF. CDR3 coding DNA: TGTGCCAGCAGTGGGACAGGCCTATTCTATGGCTACACCTTC.

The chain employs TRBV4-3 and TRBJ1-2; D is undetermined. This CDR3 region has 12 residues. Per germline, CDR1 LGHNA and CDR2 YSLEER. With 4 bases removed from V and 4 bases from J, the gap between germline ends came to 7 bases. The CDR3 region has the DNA TGCGCCAGCAGCCTGGGTACCTATGGCTACACCTTC. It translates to CASSLGTYGYTF.

The CDR3 region has the DNA TGTGCCAGCAGCCAGGTACGGGGGGGCGCGGGTTCACCCCTCCACTTT. Translating gives CASSQVRGGAGSPLHF. This chain uses TRBV3-1 (or the pseudogene TRBV3-2) with TRBJ1-6; D is possibly TRBD1 (6 bases). The V and J ends lost 3 bases and 9 bases respectively, with 18 bases between them. Germline V CDR1 and CDR2: LGHDT, YNNKEL (reference sequence). CDR3 size: 16 residues.

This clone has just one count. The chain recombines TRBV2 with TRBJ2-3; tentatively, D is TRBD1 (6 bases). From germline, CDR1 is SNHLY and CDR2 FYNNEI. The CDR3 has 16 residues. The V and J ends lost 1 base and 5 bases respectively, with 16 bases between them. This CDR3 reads CASSEGRTAVVDTQYF. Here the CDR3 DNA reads TGTGCCAGCAGTGAAGGCAGGACAGCAGTCGTAGATACGCAGTATTTT.

The CDR3 reads CASSPRDRGLHSYEQYF. CDR3 nucleotide sequence: TGTGCCAGCAGCCCCAGGGACAGGGGACTCCACTCCTACGAGCAGTACTTC. The V gene is TRBV9, the J gene TRBJ2-7; 10 bases align to TRBD1. V was clipped by 4 bases and J by 0 bases; unmatched bases: 10. CDR3 length equals 17 residues. The germline V gene has CDR1 SGDLS and CDR2 YYNGEE.